The 26 T cell receptor beta chains below come from one sample, sequenced in a study of cytomegalovirus exposure and HLA in healthy donors. The PCR contained 60 Vbeta and 13 Jbeta primers. Profiled with immunoSEQ multiplex PCR; TCRdb holds only in-frame clones, not every one. The sample records 80,000 or so clones, 70% to 85% being singletons. Sequencing was carried out using PBMCs. These receptors were taken from a man aged 50 to 59 in good health and CMV-seropositive.

This chain uses TRBV7-9 with TRBJ1-1, with a tentative D call TRBD1 (5 bases). V was clipped by 6 bases and J by 10 bases, with 9 bases between them. Germline V lookup: CDR1 SEHNR, CDR2 FQNEAQ (reference sequence). The CDR3 consists of 10 residues. The CDR3: CASRGRGAFF. The DNA of the CDR3 is TGTGCCAGCAGGGGGCGAGGAGCTTTCTTT.

The chain recombines TRBV7-2 with TRBJ1-2; 7 bases agree with TRBD1. Losses at the gene ends were 4 bases for V and 8 bases for J; bases not matched to a gene: 10. The CDR3 is 14 residues long. Germline CDR1 is SGHTA and CDR2 is FQGNSA. For the CDR3, the DNA is TGTGCCAGCAGCTCCCACGGACAGGCCGCGGGCTACACCTTC. This translates into CASSSHGQAAGYTF.

The V and J genes are TRBV10-1 and TRBJ2-1; 9 bases match TRBD2. The V and J ends lost 6 bases and 12 bases, in that order; junction bases with no gene match: 21. CDR1 and CDR2 (germline): WNHNN, SYGVQD (reference sequence). The length of the CDR3 is 17 residues. The CDR3 protein is CASRHFLAGVPRVSQFF. CDR3 coding DNA: TGCGCCAGCAGACACTTCTTAGCGGGAGTCCCGCGGGTCTCGCAGTTCTTC.

CDR3 region: CASSLDRTNTGELFF. DNA of the CDR3: TGTGCCAGCAGCTTGGACAGGACGAACACCGGGGAGCTGTTTTTT. The gene calls are TRBV5-6 and TRBJ2-2; D may be TRBD1 (5 bases). CDR3 length: 15 amino acids. Germline V gene sequence: CDR1 SGHDT, CDR2 YYEEEE. V was pared by 0 bases and J by 0 bases, with 6 bases between. Full variable domain (remainder filled in from reference TRBV5-6 and TRBJ2-2): DAGVTQSPTHLIKTRGQQVTLRCSPKSGHDTVSWYQQALGQGPQFIFQYYEEEERQRGNFPDRFSGHQFPNYSSELNVNALLLGDSALYLCASSLDRTNTGELFFGEGSRLTVL.

The V call is TRBV2, the J call TRBJ1-2; unclear D gene. This CDR3 region has 17 residues. V was clipped by 6 bases and J by 2 bases, with 22 bases between them. Germline V lookup: CDR1 SNHLY, CDR2 FYNNEI. The chain's CDR3 is CASSSLRVMVNNYGYTF. The CDR3 DNA reads as TGTGCCAGCAGCTCGTTGAGGGTAATGGTGAACAACTATGGCTACACCTTC.

This chain joins TRBV30 and TRBJ2-5; 7 nucleotides match TRBD1. The tail of the sequence fits TRBJ2-7 better, so the J call may be wrong. CDR1 and CDR2 (germline): GTSNPN, SVGIG (reference sequence). CDR3 size: 15 residues. In DNA form, the CDR3 reads TGTGCCTGGAGTGCGAGGGGGCGGACAGGTTACGAGCAGTACTTC. Protein sequence: CAWSARGRTGYEQYF.

This chain uses TRBV19 with TRBJ2-7; tentative D call: TRBD2 (5 bases). Deletions cut 5 bases from V and 0 bases from J, with 8 bases between. Germline V gene data show CDR1 as LNHDA and CDR2 as SQIVND (reference sequence). The CDR3 is 13 residues long. This CDR3 is CASSEGSSYEQYF. CDR3 DNA sequence: TGTGCCAGTAGTGAGGGCAGCTCCTACGAGCAGTACTTC. The whole variable domain, filled in from reference TRBV19 and TRBJ2-7, reads DGGITQSPKYLFRKEGQNVTLSCEQNLNHDAMYWYRQDPGQGLRLIYYSQIVNDFQKGDIAEGYSVSREKKESFPLTVTSAQKNPTAFYLCASSEGSSYEQYFGPGTRLTVT.

The chain carries TRBV20-1 and TRBJ2-5; 7 positions agree with TRBD2. The closer fit of TRBJ2-7 to the DNA end suggests the J call may be wrong. In germline, CDR1 is DFQATT, CDR2 SNEGSKA (reference sequence). The CDR3 sequence is 11 residues long. CDR3 region: CSATGGGEQYF. The CDR3 coding sequence is TGCAGTGCAACGGGAGGCGGCGAGCAGTACTTC.

The CDR3: CASSLQVLAGVTDTQYF. As DNA, the CDR3 is TGTGCCAGCTCGCTCCAGGTACTAGCGGGTGTTACAGATACGCAGTATTTT. The chain links TRBV18 to TRBJ2-3; 9 bases are a match to TRBD2. Germline CDR1 reads KGHSH; CDR2 reads LQKENI. The length of the CDR3 is 17 residues. Trimming cost V 6 bases and J 3 bases; bases outside gene matches: 13.

The rearrangement links TRBV11-3 to TRBJ1-1, with 7 bases matching TRBD1. J was trimmed by 0 bases and V by 5 bases; bases with no gene match: 6. The CDR3 is made up of 15 amino acids. Germline lookup yields CDR1 SGHNT and CDR2 YENEEA. The CDR3 bases are TGTGCCAGCAGCCTACGACAGGGTATGAACACTGAAGCTTTCTTT. It translates to CASSLRQGMNTEAFF.

Worth noting for this clone: One junction end disagrees with the germline gene, perhaps due to a read error. The genes are TRBV30 and TRBJ2-6, with TRBD1 matching 8 bases. The CDR3 contains 18 residues. CDR1 and CDR2 from the germline V gene are GTSNPN and SVGIG (reference sequence). The CDR3 nucleotides are TGTGCCTGGGGGGACAGGTGGGGTTTATCAGAATCGGCCAACGGCCTGACTTTC. This gives the protein CAWGDRWGLSESANGLTF.

The chain recombines TRBV10-3 with TRBJ2-7, with a tentative D call TRBD2 (6 bases). The CDR3 is 14 amino acids. Germline lookup yields CDR1 ENHRY and CDR2 SYGVKD. The V and J ends lost 7 bases and 5 bases respectively, with 18 bases between them. CDR3 nucleotides: TGTGCCATCATGACCGGGACTGCCCGTGACGAGCAGTACTTC. Encoded protein: CAIMTGTARDEQYF.

The chain has TRBV5-6 and TRBJ2-1; D gene ambiguous. Germline CDR1 and CDR2: SGHDT and YYEEEE. The germline V and J ends were trimmed by 4 bases and 7 bases, with 12 bases remaining between them. This CDR3 contains 13 residues. The CDR3 protein is CASSPLELNEQFF. The CDR3 bases are TGTGCCAGCAGCCCGTTAGAGCTTAATGAGCAGTTCTTC.

The rearrangement links TRBV10-3 to TRBJ2-1, with D hard to call. This CDR3 has 14 residues. Germline CDR1 is ENHRY and CDR2 is SYGVKD. Between the trimmed V and J ends, which lost 4 bases and 8 bases, there was a span of 15 bases. CDR3 amino acids: CAISGTISIDEQFF. CDR3 in DNA: TGTGCCATCAGTGGCACAATTTCGATCGATGAGCAGTTCTTC.

V and J are TRBV14 and TRBJ1-1; perhaps TRBD1 as D (5 bases). The germline V and J ends were trimmed by 4 bases and 0 bases, with 15 bases remaining between them. Germline values: CDR1 SGHDN, CDR2 FVKESK. The CDR3 extends over 16 amino acids. The CDR3 region is CASSPRGGLLNTEAFF. DNA of the CDR3: TGTGCCAGCAGCCCGAGGGGAGGTCTGCTGAACACTGAAGCTTTCTTT.

The chain couples TRBV14 to TRBJ2-1; 10 bases agree with TRBD2. This CDR3 contains 20 residues. The J segment lost 5 bases and the V segment lost 1 base, leaving 17 bases of the junction unmatched. Germline V lookup: CDR1 SGHDN, CDR2 FVKESK. CDR3 sequence (DNA): TGTGCCAGCAGCCAAGTGGGCCTAGCGGGAGTCCTCACGCCGGACAATGAGCAGTTCTTC. Encoded protein: CASSQVGLAGVLTPDNEQFF.

V and J are TRBV14 and TRBJ1-2; no firm D call. CDR3 length equals 13 residues. Germline V gene sequence: CDR1 SGHDN, CDR2 FVKESK. V shed 6 bases and J shed 2 bases, with 10 bases lying between them. The CDR3 sequence: CASSRQSNYGYTF. The CDR3 nucleotides are TGTGCCAGCAGTCGACAATCAAACTATGGCTACACCTTC.

The CDR3 DNA reads as TGTGCCACCTCAGGGAACCAAGAGACCCAGTACTTC. Its protein is CATSGNQETQYF. The chain couples TRBV6-1 to TRBJ2-5; tentatively, D is TRBD1 (5 bases). CDR1 MNHNS and CDR2 SASEGT come from the germline V gene. V was trimmed by 10 bases and J by 0 bases, leaving 9 bases between them. The CDR3 is made up of 12 amino acids.

J is TRBJ2-7 and V is TRBV7-9; 9 nucleotides match TRBD2. There are 15 residues in the CDR3. Germline CDR1 reads SEHNR; CDR2 reads FQNEAQ (reference sequence). V shed 3 bases, J shed 2 bases, and the junction held 5 bases outside the gene matches. The CDR3 spells CASSFGGGRAYEQYF. The CDR3 coding sequence is TGTGCCAGCAGCTTCGGGGGCGGGAGGGCCTACGAGCAGTACTTC.

The CDR3, as DNA: TGCGCCAGCAACCCACGGTGGGGGCGGTGGACATACAATGAGCAGTTCTTC. It yields the protein CASNPRWGRWTYNEQFF. This chain joins TRBV5-1 and TRBJ2-1, with TRBD1 as a possible D gene (6 bases). The CDR3 is 17 residues long. V was cut by 6 bases and J by 4 bases, with 23 bases left in between. The germline V gene has CDR1 SGHRS and CDR2 YFSETQ.

The chain's CDR3 is CASSYLGQVVDTQYF. CDR3 in DNA: TGTGCCAGCAGCTACCTCGGACAAGTTGTAGATACGCAGTATTTT. J is TRBJ2-3 and V is TRBV7-2, with D maybe TRBD1 (5 bases). Germline V gene lookup returns CDR1 SGHTA and CDR2 FQGNSA. V lost 4 bases, J lost 5 bases, and 16 bases lay in between. This CDR3 contains 15 residues.

The genes are TRBV5-1 and TRBJ2-1, with D possibly matching TRBD1 (5 bases). The CDR3 sequence is 15 residues long. Looked up from germline, CDR1 is SGHRS and CDR2 is YFSETQ. The V end lost 0 bases, the J end lost 3 bases, and 10 bases lay between the germline ends. CDR3 amino acids: CASSLVPDNYNEQFF. The CDR3 DNA reads TGCGCCAGCAGCTTGGTGCCGGACAACTACAATGAGCAGTTCTTC.

This clone appeared a few times. The CDR3 spells CAIQYLEEAFF. The DNA of the CDR3 is TGTGCCATACAGTACTTGGAGGAGGCTTTCTTT. The chain is built from TRBV21-1 and TRBJ1-1. TRBV21-1 is labeled a pseudogene. The CDR3 sequence is 11 residues long.

This clone has just a few counts. The chain carries TRBV5-4 and TRBJ2-1; 8 nucleotides align to TRBD1. Germline V gene sequence: CDR1 SGHNT, CDR2 YYREEE (reference sequence). The junction had 14 bases not matched to a gene; V was cut back by 4 bases and J by 5 bases. This CDR3 comprises 17 residues. The CDR3 sequence: CASSLGQGGRRDNEQFF. CDR3 DNA: TGTGCCAGCAGCCTAGGACAGGGTGGACGGAGGGACAATGAGCAGTTCTTC.

As regards this clone: Relative to the germline gene, one junction end is altered; a read error may explain this. The rearrangement uses TRBV7-7 and TRBJ2-7, with TRBD1 identical over 9 bases. The CDR3 has 13 amino acids. Germline V lookup: CDR1 SSHAT, CDR2 FNYEAQ (reference sequence). The CDR3 protein is CASSPGQGYEQYF. CDR3 DNA: TGTGCTAGCAGCCCGGGACAGGGCTACGAGCAGTACTTC.

The CDR3 region has the DNA TGTGCCAGCAGTAGGTTAGCGGGAATGGTTACAGATACGCAGTATTTT. Translation gives CASSRLAGMVTDTQYF. The chain is built from TRBV2 and TRBJ2-3; TRBD2 aligns across 8 bases. Germline trimming cut 5 bases from V and 3 bases from J; bases unmatched to any gene: 10. Per the germline V gene, CDR1 is SNHLY and CDR2 is FYNNEI. This CDR3 has 16 amino acids. The full variable domain, rest sourced from reference TRBV2 and TRBJ2-3, is EPEVTQTPSHQVTQMGQEVILRCVPISNHLYFYWYRQILGQKVEFLVSFYNNEISEKSEIFDDQFSVERPDGSNFTLKIRSTKLEDSAMYFCASSRLAGMVTDTQYFGPGTRLTVL.